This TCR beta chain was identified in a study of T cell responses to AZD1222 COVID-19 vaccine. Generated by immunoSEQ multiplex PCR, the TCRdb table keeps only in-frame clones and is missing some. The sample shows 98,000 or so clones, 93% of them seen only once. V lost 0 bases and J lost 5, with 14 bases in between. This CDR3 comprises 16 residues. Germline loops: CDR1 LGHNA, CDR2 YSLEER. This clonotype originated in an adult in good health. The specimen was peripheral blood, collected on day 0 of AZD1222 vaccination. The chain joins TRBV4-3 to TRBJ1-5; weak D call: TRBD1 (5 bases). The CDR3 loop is CASSQDPLRGDQPQHF. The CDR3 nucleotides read TGCGCCAGCAGCCAAGATCCTCTTAGGGGTGATCAGCCCCAGCATTTT.